This TCR beta chain was identified in a study of shared clonotypes between healthy human individuals. Looking at the study overall: Aged between 18 and 49, the donors were a couple of women and three men.

CDR3 length: 13 amino acids. The germline CDR1 and CDR2 sequences are SGHTA and FQGTGA. Trimming cost V 1 base and J 1 base, with 4 bases left between them. Study results and caveats: Rarefaction indicated that sorted-subset sequencing remained incomplete although depth was large. Lower generation probabilities were found for non-shared clonotypes than for those shared by all four donors.

Profiling relied on immunoSEQ multiplex PCR, and the TCRdb table lists in-frame clones only, not all of them. Seen here are hundreds of thousands of clones, roughly 70% observed once, and the top ten hold approximately 2%. Each donor was a Caucasian adult residing in Nashville, Tennessee. In regard to this clone: What it recognizes is unknown. The sample has other DNA sequences that encode this CDR3 too.

The specimen sequenced was memory CD4+ T cells sorted from blood. The subset denotes: CD45RA-negative fraction. The rearrangement uses TRBV7-3 and TRBJ1-1; no firm D call. The clonotype originates from a woman aged 25 to 39 in good health. Here the CDR3 reads CASSLSGNTEAFF. CDR3 DNA: TGTGCCAGCAGCTTAAGTGGGAACACTGAAGCTTTCTTT. The full variable domain, rest sourced from reference TRBV7-3 and TRBJ1-1, is GAGVSQTPSNKVTEKGKYVELRCDPISGHTALYWYRQSLGQGPEFLIYFQGTGAADDSGLPNDRFFAVRPEGSVSTLKIQRTERGDSAVYLCASSLSGNTEAFFGQGTRLTVV.